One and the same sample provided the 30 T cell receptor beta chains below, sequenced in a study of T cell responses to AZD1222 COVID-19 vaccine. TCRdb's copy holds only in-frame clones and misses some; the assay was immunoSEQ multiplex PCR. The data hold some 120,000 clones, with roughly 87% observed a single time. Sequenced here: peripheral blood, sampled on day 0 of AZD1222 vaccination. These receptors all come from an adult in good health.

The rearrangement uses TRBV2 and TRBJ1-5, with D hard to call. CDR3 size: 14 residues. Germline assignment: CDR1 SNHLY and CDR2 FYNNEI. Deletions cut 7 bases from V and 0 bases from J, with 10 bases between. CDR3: CASMEAYSNQPQHF. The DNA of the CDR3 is TGTGCCAGCATGGAGGCCTATAGCAATCAGCCCCAGCATTTT.

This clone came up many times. The CDR3: CASSLGQGFYEQYF. In nucleotides, the CDR3 is TGTGCCAGCAGCTTAGGACAGGGGTTTTACGAGCAGTACTTC. V and J are TRBV7-8 and TRBJ2-7; 8 bases match TRBD1. Per germline, CDR1 SGHVS and CDR2 FQNEAQ. V was pared by 1 base and J by 4 bases, with 3 bases of the junction left unmatched. The CDR3 loop spans 14 amino acids.

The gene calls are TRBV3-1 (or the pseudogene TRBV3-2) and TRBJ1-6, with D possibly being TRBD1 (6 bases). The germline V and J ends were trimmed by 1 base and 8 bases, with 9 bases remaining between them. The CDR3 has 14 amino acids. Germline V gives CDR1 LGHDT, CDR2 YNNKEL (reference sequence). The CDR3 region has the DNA TGTGCCAGCAGCCAAGCAGGGGTTCATTCACCCCTCCACTTT. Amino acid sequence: CASSQAGVHSPLHF.

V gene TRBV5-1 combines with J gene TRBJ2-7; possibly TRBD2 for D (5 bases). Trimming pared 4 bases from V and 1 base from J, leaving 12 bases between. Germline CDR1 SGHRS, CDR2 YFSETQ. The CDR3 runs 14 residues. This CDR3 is CASSPRRVSYEQYF. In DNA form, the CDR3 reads TGCGCCAGCAGCCCCCGGCGGGTTTCCTACGAGCAGTACTTC.

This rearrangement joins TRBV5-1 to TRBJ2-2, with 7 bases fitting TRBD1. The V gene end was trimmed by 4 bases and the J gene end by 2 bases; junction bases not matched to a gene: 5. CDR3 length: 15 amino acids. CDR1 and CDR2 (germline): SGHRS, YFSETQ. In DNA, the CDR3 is TGCGCCAGCAGCCCCCGGGACAGTAACACCGGGGAGCTGTTTTTT. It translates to CASSPRDSNTGELFF.

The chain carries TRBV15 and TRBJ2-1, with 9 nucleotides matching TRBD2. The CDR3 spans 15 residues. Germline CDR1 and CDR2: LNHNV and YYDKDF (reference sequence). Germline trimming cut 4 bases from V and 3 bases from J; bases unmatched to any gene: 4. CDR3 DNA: TGTGCCACCAGCAAAGCGGGGGGAAACTACAATGAGCAGTTCTTC. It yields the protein CATSKAGGNYNEQFF.

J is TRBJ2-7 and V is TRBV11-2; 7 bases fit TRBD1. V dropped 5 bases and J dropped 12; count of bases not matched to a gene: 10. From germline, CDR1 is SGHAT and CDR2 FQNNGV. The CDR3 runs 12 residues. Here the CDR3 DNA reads TGTGCCAGCAGCCCCTCCGGGACAGCAAGGTACTTC. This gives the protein CASSPSGTARYF.

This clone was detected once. CDR3 in amino acids: CASSLTGRAGNEKLFF. The CDR3 bases are TGCGCCAGCAGCCTCACGGGGCGGGCGGGAAATGAAAAACTGTTTTTT. V is TRBV5-1 and J is TRBJ1-4, with a possible D match to TRBD1 (5 bases). CDR1 and CDR2 from the germline V gene are SGHRS and YFSETQ. The V gene lost 4 bases and the J gene lost 5 bases, with 18 bases spanning the gap. There are 16 residues in the CDR3.

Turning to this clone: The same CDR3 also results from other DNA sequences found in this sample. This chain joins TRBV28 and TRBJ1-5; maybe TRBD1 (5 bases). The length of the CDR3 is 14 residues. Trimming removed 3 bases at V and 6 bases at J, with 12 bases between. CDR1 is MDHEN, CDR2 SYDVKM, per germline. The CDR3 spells CASSLSQGGQPQHF. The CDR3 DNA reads TGTGCCAGCAGTTTGTCCCAGGGAGGTCAGCCCCAGCATTTT. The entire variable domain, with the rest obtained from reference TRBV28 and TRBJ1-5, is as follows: DVKVTQSSRYLVKRTGEKVFLECVQDMDHENMFWYRQDPGLGLRLIYFSYDVKMKEKGDIPEGYSVSREKKERFSLILESASTNQTSMYLCASSLSQGGQPQHFGDGTRLSIL.

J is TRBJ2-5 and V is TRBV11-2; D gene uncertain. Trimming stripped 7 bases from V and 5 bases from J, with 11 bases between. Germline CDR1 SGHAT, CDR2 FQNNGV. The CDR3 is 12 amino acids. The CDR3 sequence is CASTPAVETQYF. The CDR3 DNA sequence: TGTGCCAGCACCCCGGCGGTGGAGACCCAGTACTTC.

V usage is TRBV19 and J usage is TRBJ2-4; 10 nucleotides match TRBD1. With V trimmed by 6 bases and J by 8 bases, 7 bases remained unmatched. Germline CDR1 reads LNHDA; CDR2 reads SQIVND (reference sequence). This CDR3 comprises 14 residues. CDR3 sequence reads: CASRGTGVEDIQYF. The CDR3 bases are TGTGCCAGTAGAGGGACAGGGGTTGAGGACATTCAGTACTTC.

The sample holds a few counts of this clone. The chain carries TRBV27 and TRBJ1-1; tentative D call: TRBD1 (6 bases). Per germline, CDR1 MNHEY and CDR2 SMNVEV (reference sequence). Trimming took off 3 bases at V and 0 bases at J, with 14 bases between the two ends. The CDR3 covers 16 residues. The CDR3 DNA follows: TGTGCCAGCAGTTTCCGACGGGGGGCCCTGAACACTGAAGCTTTCTTT. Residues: CASSFRRGALNTEAFF.

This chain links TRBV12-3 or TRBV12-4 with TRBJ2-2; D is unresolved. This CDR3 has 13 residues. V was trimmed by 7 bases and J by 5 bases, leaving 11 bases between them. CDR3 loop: CASTLERTGELFF. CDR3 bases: TGTGCCAGCACCCTAGAGAGAACCGGGGAGCTGTTTTTT.

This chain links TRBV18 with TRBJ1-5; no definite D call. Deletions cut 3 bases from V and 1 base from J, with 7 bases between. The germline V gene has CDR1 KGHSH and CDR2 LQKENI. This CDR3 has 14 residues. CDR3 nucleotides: TGTGCCAGCTCACCCTCGGACAGCAATCAGCCCCAGCATTTT. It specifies CASSPSDSNQPQHF.

The CDR3 sequence: CASSHPPGTPFFHIYGYTF. DNA for the CDR3: TGTGCCAGCAGCCACCCCCCCGGGACACCTTTCTTTCATATCTATGGCTACACCTTC. The chain has TRBV7-9 and TRBJ1-2, with D possibly TRBD1 on 6 matching bases. Germline CDR1 reads SEHNR; CDR2 reads FQNEAQ (reference sequence). V dropped 5 bases and J dropped 4 bases, with 29 bases sitting between them. The CDR3 consists of 19 residues.

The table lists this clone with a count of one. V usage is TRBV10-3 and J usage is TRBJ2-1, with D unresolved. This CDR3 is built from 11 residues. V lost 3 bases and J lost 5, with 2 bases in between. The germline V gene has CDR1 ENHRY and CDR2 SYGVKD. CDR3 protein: CAISDNNEQFF. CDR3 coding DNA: TGTGCCATCAGTGATAACAATGAGCAGTTCTTC.

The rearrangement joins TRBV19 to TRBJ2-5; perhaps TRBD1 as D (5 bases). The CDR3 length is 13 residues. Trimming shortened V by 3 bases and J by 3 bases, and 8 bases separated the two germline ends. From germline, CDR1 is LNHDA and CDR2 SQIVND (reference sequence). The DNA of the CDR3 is TGTGCCAGTAGTATCTCAGGGAAAGAGACCCAGTACTTC. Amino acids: CASSISGKETQYF.

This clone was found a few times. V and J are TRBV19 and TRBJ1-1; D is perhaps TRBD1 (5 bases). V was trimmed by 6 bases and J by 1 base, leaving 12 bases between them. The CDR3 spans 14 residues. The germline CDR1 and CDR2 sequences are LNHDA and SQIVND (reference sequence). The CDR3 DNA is TGTGCCAGTAGCCAGGGAGCCCGGAACACTGAAGCTTTCTTT. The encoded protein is CASSQGARNTEAFF.

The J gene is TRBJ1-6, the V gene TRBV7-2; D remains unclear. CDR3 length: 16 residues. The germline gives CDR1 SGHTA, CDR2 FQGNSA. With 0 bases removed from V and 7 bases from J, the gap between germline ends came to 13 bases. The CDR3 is CASSLALTTTNSPLHF. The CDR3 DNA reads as TGTGCCAGCAGCTTAGCGCTCACAACTACGAATTCACCCCTCCACTTT.

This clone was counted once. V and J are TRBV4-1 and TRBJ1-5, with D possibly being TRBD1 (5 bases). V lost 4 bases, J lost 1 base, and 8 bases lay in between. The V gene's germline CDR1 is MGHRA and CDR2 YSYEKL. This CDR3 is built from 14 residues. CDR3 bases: TGCGCCAGCAGCCCCAGGGAGAGCAATCAGCCCCAGCATTTT. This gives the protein CASSPRESNQPQHF.

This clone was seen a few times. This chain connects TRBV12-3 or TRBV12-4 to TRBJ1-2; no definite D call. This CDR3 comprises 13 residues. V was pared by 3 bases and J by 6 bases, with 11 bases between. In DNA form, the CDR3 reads TGTGCCAGCAGTTTCACTACAGCAAATGGCTACACCTTC. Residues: CASSFTTANGYTF.

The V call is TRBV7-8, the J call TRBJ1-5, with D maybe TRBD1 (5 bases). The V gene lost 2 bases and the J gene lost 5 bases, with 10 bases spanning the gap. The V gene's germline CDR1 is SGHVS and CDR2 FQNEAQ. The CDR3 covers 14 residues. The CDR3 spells CASSLQGPDQPQHF. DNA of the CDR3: TGTGCCAGCAGCTTACAGGGACCCGATCAGCCCCAGCATTTT.

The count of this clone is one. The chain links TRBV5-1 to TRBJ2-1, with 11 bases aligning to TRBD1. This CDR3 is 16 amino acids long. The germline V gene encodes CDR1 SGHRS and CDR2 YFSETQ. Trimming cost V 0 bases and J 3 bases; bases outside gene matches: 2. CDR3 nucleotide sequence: TGCGCCAGCAGCTTGGCCGGGACAGGGGGCTACAATGAGCAGTTCTTC. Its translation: CASSLAGTGGYNEQFF.

The chain's CDR3 is CASSLEYGRTDTQYF. The CDR3 DNA follows: TGTGCCAGCAGCTTGGAATATGGCCGCACAGATACGCAGTATTTT. The genes are TRBV5-5 and TRBJ2-3; no clear D gene. Between the trimmed V and J ends, which lost 0 bases and 1 base, there was a span of 9 bases. The CDR3 is made up of 15 amino acids. CDR1 is SGHKS and CDR2 is YYEKEE in the germline V gene (reference sequence).

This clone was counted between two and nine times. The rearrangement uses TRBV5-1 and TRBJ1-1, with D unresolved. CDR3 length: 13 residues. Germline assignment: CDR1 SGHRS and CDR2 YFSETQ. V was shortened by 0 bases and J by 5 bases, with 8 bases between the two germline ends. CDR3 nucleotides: TGCGCCAGCAGCTTGGGTGGGAGTACTGAAGCTTTCTTT. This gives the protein CASSLGGSTEAFF.

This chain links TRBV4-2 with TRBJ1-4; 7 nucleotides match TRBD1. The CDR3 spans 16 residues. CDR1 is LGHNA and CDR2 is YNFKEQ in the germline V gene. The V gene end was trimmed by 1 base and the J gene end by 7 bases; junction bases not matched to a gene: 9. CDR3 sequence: CASSQGDRANGEKLFF. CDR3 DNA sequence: TGTGCCAGCAGCCAAGGAGACAGGGCTAATGGTGAAAAACTGTTTTTT.

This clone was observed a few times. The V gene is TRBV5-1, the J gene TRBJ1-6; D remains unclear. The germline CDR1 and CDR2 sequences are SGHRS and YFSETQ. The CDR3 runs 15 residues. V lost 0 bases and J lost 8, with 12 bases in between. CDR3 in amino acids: CASSLAGGTYSPLHF. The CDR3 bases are TGCGCCAGCAGCTTGGCAGGAGGCACGTATTCACCCCTCCACTTT.

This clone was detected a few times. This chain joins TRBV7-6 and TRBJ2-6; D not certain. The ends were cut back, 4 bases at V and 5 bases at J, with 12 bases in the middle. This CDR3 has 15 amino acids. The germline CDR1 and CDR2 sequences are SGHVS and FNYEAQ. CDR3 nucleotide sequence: TGTGCCAGCAGCTCCCCTCCCTTCAGGGCCAACGTCCTGACTTTC. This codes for CASSSPPFRANVLTF.

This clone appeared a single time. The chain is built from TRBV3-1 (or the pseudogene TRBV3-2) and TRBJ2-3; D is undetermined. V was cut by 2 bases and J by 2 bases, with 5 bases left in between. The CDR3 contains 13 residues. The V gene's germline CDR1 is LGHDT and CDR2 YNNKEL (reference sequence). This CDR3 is CASSQRNTDTQYF. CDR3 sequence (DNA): TGTGCCAGCAGCCAACGGAACACAGATACGCAGTATTTT.

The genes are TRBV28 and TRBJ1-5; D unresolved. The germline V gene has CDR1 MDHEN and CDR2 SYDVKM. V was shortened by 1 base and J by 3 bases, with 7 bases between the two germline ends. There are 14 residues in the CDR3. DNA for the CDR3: TGTGCCAGCAGTTTATACCAGGACAATCAGCCCCAGCATTTT. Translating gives CASSLYQDNQPQHF.